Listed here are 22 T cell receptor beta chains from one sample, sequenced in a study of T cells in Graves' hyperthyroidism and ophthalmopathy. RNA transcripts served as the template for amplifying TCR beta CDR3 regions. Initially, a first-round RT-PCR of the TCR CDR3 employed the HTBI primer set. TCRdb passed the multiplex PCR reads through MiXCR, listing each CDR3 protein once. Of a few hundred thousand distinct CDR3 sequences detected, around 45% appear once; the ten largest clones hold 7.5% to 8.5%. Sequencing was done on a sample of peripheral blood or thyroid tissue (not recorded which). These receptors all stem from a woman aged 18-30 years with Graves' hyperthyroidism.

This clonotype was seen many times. The CDR3, as DNA: TGTGCTAGTGGTTTGGGTCGACAGGCGGGTCAGCCCCAGCATTTT. Translation: CASGLGRQAGQPQHF. The chain recombines TRBV12-5 with TRBJ1-5; possible D gene TRBD1, 6 bases. The V end lost 1 base, the J end lost 6 bases, and 13 bases lay between the germline ends. CDR3 length: 15 amino acids. Germline lookup yields CDR1 LGHNT and CDR2 FRNRAP.

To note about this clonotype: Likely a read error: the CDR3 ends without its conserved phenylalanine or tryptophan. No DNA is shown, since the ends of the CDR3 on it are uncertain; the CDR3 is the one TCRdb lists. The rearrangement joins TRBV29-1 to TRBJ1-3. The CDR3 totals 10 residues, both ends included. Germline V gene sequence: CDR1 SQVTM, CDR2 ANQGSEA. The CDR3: CSVSTEHGST.

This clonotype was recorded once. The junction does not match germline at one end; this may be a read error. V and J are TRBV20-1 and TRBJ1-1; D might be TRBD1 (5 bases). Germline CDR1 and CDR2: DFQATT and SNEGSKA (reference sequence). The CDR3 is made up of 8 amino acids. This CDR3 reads CSATQEGF. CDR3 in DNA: TGCAGTGCTACCCAGGAGGGGTTT.

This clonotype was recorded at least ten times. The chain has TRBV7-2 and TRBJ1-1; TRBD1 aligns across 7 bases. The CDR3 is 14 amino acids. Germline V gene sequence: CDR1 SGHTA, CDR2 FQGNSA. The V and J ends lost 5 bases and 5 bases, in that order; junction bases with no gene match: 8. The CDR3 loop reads CASSTGQAGTEAFF. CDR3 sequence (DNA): TGTGCCAGCAGCACCGGACAGGCAGGGACTGAAGCTTTCTTT.

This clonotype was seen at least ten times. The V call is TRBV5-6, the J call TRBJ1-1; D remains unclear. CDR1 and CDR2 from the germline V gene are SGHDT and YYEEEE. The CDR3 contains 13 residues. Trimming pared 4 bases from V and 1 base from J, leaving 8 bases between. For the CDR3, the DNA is TGTGCCAGCAGCACTGATTGGAACACTGAAGCTTTCTTT. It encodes CASSTDWNTEAFF.

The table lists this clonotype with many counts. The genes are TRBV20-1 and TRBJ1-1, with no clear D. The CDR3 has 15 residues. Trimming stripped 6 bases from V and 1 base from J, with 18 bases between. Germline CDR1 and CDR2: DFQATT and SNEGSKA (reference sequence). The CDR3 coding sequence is TGCAGTGCGGCCCGGAGTCCCCGAGAGAACACTGAAGCTTTCTTT. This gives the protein CSAARSPRENTEAFF.

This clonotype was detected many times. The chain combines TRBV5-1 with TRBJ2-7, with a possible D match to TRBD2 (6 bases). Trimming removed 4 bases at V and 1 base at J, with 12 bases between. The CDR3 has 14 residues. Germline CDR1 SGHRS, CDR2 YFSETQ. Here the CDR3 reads CASSGGLGSYEQYF. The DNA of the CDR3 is TGCGCCAGCAGCGGGGGACTGGGATCCTACGAGCAGTACTTC.

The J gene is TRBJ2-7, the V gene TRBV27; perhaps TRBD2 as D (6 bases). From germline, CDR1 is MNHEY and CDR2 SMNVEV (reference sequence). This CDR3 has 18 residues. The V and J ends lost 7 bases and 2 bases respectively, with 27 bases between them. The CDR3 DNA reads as TGTGCCAGCAAGGGGTACGGGGACTCCACGGGAGCTGCCTACGAGCAGTACTTC. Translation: CASKGYGDSTGAAYEQYF.

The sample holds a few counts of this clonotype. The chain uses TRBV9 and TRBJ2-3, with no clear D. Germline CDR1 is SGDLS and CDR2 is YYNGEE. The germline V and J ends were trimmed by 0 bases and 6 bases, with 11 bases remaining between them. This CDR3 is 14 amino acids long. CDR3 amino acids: CASSVGVGTDTQYF. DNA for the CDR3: TGTGCCAGCAGCGTAGGGGTGGGTACCGATACGCAGTATTTT.

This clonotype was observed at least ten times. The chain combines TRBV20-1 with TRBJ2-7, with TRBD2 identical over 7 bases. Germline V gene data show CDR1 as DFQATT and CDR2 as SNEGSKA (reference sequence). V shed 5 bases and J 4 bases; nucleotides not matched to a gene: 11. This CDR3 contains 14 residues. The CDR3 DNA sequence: TGCAGTGCTCTCCCCAACAGCGGGGCATACGAGCAGTACTTC. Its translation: CSALPNSGAYEQYF.

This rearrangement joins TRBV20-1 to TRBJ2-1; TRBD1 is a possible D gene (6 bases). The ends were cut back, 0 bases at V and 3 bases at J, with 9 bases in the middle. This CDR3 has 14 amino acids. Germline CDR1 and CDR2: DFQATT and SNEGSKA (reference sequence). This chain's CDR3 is CSARDRDIYNEQFF. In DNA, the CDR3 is TGCAGTGCTAGAGATCGGGACATCTACAATGAGCAGTTCTTC.

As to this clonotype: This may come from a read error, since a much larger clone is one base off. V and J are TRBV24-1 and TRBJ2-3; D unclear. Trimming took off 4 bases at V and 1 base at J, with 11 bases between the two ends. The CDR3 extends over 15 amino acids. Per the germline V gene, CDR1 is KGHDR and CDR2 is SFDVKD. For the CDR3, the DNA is TGTGCCACCAGTGAAGCGTTTATAGGCACAGATACGCAGTATTTT. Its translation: CATSEAFIGTDTQYF.

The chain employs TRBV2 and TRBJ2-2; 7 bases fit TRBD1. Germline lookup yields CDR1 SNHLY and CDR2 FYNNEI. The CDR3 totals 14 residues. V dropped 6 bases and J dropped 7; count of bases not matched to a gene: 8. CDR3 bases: TGTGCCAGCAGGCGACAGGGTTCTGGCGGGGAGCTGTTTTTT. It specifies CASRRQGSGGELFF.

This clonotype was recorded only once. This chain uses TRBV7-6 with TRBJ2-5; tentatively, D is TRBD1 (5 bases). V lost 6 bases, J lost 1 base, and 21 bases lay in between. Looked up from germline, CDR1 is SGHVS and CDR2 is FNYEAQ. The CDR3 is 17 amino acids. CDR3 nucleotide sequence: TGTGCCAGCAGACCCCTCGGACACCTAAACTTCCAAGAGACCCAGTACTTC. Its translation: CASRPLGHLNFQETQYF.

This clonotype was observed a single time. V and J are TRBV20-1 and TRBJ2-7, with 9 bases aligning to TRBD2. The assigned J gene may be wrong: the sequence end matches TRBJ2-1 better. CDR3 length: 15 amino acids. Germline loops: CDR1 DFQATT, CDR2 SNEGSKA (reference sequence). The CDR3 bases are TGCAGTGCTAGAGATCAGAGCAGCGGGAGGAATGAGCAGTTCTTC. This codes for CSARDQSSGRNEQFF.

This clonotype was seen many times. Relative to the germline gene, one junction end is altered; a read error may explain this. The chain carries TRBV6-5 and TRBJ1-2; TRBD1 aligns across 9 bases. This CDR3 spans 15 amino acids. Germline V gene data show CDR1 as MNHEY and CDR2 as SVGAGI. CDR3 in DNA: TGTACCAGCAGCCTCGGGACAGGGACCAACTATGGCTACACCTTC. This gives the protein CTSSLGTGTNYGYTF.

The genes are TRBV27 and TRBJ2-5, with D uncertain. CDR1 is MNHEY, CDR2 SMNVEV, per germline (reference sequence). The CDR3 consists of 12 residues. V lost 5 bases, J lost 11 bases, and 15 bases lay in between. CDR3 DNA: TGTGCCAGCAGTGAACGATACAATGAGCAGTACTTC. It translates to CASSERYNEQYF.

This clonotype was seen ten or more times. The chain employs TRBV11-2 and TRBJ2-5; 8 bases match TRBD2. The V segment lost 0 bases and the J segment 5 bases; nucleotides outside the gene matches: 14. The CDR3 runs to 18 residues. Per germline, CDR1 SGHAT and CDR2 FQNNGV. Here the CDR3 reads CASSLDPPAGGGLETQYF. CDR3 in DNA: TGTGCCAGCAGCTTAGATCCCCCGGCGGGAGGAGGGCTGGAGACCCAGTACTTC.

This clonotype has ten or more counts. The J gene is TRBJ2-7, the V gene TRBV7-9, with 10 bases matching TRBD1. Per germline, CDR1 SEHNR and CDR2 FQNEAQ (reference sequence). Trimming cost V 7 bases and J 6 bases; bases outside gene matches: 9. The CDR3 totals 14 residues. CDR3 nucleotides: TGTGCCAGCACCCGGACAGGGGGAGGGTCCGAGCAGTACTTC. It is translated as CASTRTGGGSEQYF. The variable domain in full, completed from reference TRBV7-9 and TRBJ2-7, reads DTGVSQNPRHKITKRGQNVTFRCDPISEHNRLYWYRQTLGQGPEFLTYFQNEAQLEKSRLLSDRFSAERPKGSFSTLEIQRTEQGDSAMYLCASTRTGGGSEQYFGPGTRLTVT.

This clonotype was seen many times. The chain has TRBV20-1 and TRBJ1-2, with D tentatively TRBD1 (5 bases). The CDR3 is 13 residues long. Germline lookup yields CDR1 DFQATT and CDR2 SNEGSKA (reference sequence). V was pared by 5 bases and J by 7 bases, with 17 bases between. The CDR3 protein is CSADGGDRRGYTF. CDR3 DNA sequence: TGCAGTGCTGATGGGGGTGACCGGCGTGGCTACACCTTC.

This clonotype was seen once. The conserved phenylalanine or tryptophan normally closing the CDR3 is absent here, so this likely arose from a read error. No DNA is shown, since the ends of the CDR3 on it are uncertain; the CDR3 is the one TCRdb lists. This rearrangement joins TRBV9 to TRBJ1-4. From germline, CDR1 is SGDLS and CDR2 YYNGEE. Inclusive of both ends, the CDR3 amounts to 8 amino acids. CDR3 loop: CASSVEGY.

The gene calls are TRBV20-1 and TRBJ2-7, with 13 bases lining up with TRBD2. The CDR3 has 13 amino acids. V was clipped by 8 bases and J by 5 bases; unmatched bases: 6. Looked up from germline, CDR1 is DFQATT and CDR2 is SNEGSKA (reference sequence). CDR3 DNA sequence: TGCAGTTTTACTAGCGGGAGGGCCCACGAGCAGTACTTC. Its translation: CSFTSGRAHEQYF.